Listed below are T cell receptor beta chains from one sample, sequenced in a study of shared clonotypes between healthy human individuals. The protocol was immunoSEQ multiplex PCR, while the TCRdb copy is restricted to in-frame clones and leaves out a portion. The profile shows roughly 2.1 million clones, under 95% of them singletons. Sequences were obtained from naive CD8+ T cells from PBMCs. The receptors stem from a young man in good health. Some clones in this sample may be carry-over from other donors' samples. Each CDR3 is given without its conserved first and last residue. Each record gives: CDR3 protein, clone size, J gene, V gene. Size values are once, few and many counts, or a class for expanded clones, and some rows have none.

ASSPLGYTEAF,NA,TRBJ1-1,TRBV27
ASSEGLAGEQY,NA,TRBJ2-7,TRBV10-1
ASSPDAAGGLH,NA,TRBJ1-6,TRBV11-2
ASSLDKGGELF,NA,TRBJ2-2,TRBV7-2
ASSWSREGSFWSEQF,NA,TRBJ2-1,TRBV11-2
ASSGVLGHSNTEAF,NA,TRBJ1-1,TRBV10-1
SVERGTPGELF,NA,TRBJ2-2,TRBV29-1
ASSPAPGSGRITDTQY,NA,TRBJ2-3,TRBV27
ASSFQSPFPDTQY,NA,TRBJ2-3,TRBV28
ASSLALPVAGTHEKLF,once,TRBJ1-4,TRBV5-8
ASSFPSGGGYNEQF,NA,TRBJ2-1,TRBV7-9
SASWETQY,NA,TRBJ2-5,TRBV20-1
ASSLGPGMYEQY,NA,TRBJ2-7,TRBV27
ASIKVGGTAYEQY,NA,TRBJ2-7,TRBV2
ASSDIAVLAYEQY,NA,TRBJ2-7,TRBV2
ASSLLATAGEQY,NA,TRBJ2-7,TRBV27
ASSVYWTGSYEQY,NA,TRBJ2-7,TRBV9
ASSPPGYLQGLVYNEQF,NA,TRBJ2-1,TRBV7-3
AISLDRGIGTEAF,NA,TRBJ1-1,TRBV10-3
ASSLASGYGYT,NA,TRBJ1-2,TRBV5-6
ASSLASGSLYEQY,once,TRBJ2-7,TRBV27
ASSEGQGVRGYNEQF,NA,TRBJ2-1,TRBV2
ASSLSSTLGDTQY,NA,TRBJ2-3,TRBV7-8
ASNLHRRQGRMNTEAF,NA,TRBJ1-1,TRBV7-3
ASSFGSAGGRETQY,few,TRBJ2-5,TRBV27
ASSGQGNEQY,NA,TRBJ2-7,TRBV19
ASSLVSSGRVYEQY,NA,TRBJ2-7,TRBV13
ASSSRDSENTIY,NA,TRBJ1-3,TRBV6-5
ASSLLAGGPYNEQF,NA,TRBJ2-1,TRBV7-2
AWSVGLPRAPSYNEQF,once,TRBJ2-1,TRBV30
ASRAERGSETEAF,NA,TRBJ1-1,TRBV9
ASSLGLAGAGETQY,NA,TRBJ2-5,TRBV9